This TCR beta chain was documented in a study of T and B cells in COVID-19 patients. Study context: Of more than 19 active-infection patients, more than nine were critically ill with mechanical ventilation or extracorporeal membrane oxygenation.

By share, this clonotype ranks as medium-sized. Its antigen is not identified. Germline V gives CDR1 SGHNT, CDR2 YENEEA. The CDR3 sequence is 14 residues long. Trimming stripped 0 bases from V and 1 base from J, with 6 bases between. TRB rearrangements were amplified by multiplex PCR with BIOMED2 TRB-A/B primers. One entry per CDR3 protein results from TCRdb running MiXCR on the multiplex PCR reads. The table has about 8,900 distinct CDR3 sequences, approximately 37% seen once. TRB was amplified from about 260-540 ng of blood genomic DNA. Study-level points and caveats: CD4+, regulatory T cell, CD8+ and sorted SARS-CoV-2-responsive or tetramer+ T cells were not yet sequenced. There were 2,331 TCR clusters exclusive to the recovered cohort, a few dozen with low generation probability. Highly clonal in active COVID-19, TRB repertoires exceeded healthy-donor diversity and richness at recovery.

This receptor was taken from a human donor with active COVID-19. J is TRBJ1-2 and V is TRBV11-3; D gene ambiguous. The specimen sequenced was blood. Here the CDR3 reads CASSLDGSNYGYTF. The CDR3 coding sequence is TGTGCCAGCAGCTTAGACGGCAGTAACTATGGCTACACCTTC.